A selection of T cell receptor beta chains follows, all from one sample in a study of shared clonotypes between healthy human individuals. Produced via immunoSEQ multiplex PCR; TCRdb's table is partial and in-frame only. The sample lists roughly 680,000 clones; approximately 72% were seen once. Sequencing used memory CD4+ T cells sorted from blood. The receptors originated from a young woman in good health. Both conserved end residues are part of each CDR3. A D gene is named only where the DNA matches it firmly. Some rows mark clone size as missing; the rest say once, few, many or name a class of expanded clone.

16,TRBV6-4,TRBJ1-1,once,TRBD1,TGTGCCAGCAGGAGAGGGGACAGGGGAGCGAACACTGAAGCTTTCTTT,CASRRGDRGANTEAFF
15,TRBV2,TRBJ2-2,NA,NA,TGTGCCAGCAGTGAGTCGGCAGGGTCCCCCGGGGAGCTGTTTTTT,CASSESAGSPGELFF
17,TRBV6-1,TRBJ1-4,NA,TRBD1,TGTGCCAGCAGTGAATATCCCAGGGGGGCAACTAATGAAAAACTGTTTTTT,CASSEYPRGATNEKLFF
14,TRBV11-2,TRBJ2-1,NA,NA,TGTGCCAGCAGCTTACTGGCTAGTTTCGCTGAGCAGTTCTTC,CASSLLASFAEQFF
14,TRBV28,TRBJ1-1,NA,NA,TGTGCCAGCTTACACAGGGACTTGAACACTGAAGCTTTCTTT,CASLHRDLNTEAFF
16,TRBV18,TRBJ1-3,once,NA,TGTGCCAGCTCAACCATCTCCAGGGGAGTTGGAAACACCATATATTTT,CASSTISRGVGNTIYF
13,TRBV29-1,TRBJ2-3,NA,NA,TGCAGCGGATCTTCGGGGGATACTGGTACGCAGTATTTT,CSGSSGDTGTQYF
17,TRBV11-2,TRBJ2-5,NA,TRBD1,TGTGCCAGCAGCTTAAGCCGGGACAGGGGGACTTGGGAGACCCAGTACTTC,CASSLSRDRGTWETQYF
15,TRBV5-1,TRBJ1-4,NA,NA,TGCGCCAGCAGACGGAACAGGGACCCACGTGAAAAACTGTTTTTT,CASRRNRDPREKLFF
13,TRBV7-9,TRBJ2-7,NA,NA,TGTGCCAGCACCGATGTGGGGCCCTACGAGCAGTACTTC,CASTDVGPYEQYF
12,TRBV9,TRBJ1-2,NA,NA,TGTGCCAGCAACGTCCCCCCTGACAGGCCATTCTTC,CASNVPPDRPFF
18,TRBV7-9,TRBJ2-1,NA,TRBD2,TGTGCCAGCAGCCCCCCCTGGGCTAGCGGGTTGAGCTACAATGAGCAGTTCTTC,CASSPPWASGLSYNEQFF
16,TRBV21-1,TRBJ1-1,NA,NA,TGTGCCAGCAGTCCCGCAGGGGGCTCGGAGTCCACTGAAGCTTTCTTT,CASSPAGGSESTEAFF
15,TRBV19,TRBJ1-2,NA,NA,TGTGCCAGTAGTATCGTCTCAGGGGAGAGTGGTGGCTACACCTTC,CASSIVSGESGGYTF
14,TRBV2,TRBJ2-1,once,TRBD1,TGTGCCAGCATGGGGGACAGTTCCTACAATGAGCAGTTCTTC,CASMGDSSYNEQFF
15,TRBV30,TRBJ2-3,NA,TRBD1,TGTGCCTGGAGCCCCGGGACAGGGGGTACAGATACGCAGTATTTT,CAWSPGTGGTDTQYF
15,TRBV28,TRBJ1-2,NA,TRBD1,TGTGCCAGCAGGCTCGGACAGGGGATTAACTATGGCTACACCTTC,CASRLGQGINYGYTF
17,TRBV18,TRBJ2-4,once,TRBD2,TGTGCCAGCTCACCAGGCGGCGGGAGGGCCGTCTCCAACATTCAGTACTTC,CASSPGGGRAVSNIQYF
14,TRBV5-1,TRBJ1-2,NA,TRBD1,TGCGCCAGCAGCGAGGGGACAGGGGGTGGTGGCTACACCTTC,CASSEGTGGGGYTF
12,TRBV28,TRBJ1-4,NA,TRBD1,TGTGCCACGACAGGGGGAAATGAAAAACTGTTTTTT,CATTGGNEKLFF
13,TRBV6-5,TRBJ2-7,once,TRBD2,TGTGCCAGCAGGCGAGGACTAGCGTACGAGCAGTACTTC,CASRRGLAYEQYF
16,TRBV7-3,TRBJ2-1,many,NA,TGTGCCAGCAGTCGAGATGGAACGAGCTCCTACAATGAGCAGTTCTTC,CASSRDGTSSYNEQFF
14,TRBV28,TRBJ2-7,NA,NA,TGTGCCACTCTGCTGACTCCTTCTGCCTACGAGCAGTACTTC,CATLLTPSAYEQYF
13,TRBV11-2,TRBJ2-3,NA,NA,TGTGCCAGCAGCCCCCGGGCCACAGATACGCAGTATTTT,CASSPRATDTQYF
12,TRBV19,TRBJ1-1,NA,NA,TGTGCCAGTAGCCCAAGAACTCCCGAAGCTTTCTTT,CASSPRTPEAFF
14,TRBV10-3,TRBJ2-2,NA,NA,TGTGCCATCAGTGATGGGATAAGCACCGGGGAGCTGTTTTTT,CAISDGISTGELFF
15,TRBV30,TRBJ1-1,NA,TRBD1,TGTGCCTGGAGTATCTCCGTGACAGGGTTCACTGAAGCTTTCTTT,CAWSISVTGFTEAFF
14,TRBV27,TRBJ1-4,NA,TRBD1,TGTGCCAGCAGTCGACAGGGTGAAAATGAAAAACTGTTTTTT,CASSRQGENEKLFF
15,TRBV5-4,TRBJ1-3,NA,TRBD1,TGTGCCAGCAGCCAGGGACAGAGCTCTGGAAACACCATATATTTT,CASSQGQSSGNTIYF
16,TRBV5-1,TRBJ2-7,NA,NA,TGCGCCAGCAGCCCGGTGGGCGGGCAGAGCTCCTACGAGCAGTACTTC,CASSPVGGQSSYEQYF
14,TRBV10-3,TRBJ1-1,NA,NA,TGTGCCATCAGCCCCGGGACGGTGAACACTGAAGCTTTCTTT,CAISPGTVNTEAFF
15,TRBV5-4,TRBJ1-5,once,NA,TGTGCCAGCAGCTTGGACCCCTCTTCTGATCAGCCCCAGCATTTT,CASSLDPSSDQPQHF
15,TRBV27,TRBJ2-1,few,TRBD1,TGTGCCAGCAGTAGATCCGGGGTACAGGGGGGTGAGCAGTTCTTC,CASSRSGVQGGEQFF
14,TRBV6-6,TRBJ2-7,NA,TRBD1,TGTGCCAGCAGTCACCAAAGGGACAGTTACGAGCAGTACTTC,CASSHQRDSYEQYF
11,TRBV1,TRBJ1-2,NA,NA,TGCACCAGCAGCCAGATCACGGGCTACACCTTC,CTSSQITGYTF
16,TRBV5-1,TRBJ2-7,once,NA,TGCGCCAGCAGCTTGGGTTCTTGGGGCGGAAACTACGAGCAGTACTTC,CASSLGSWGGNYEQYF
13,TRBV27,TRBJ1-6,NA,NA,TGTGCCAGCAGTCCGCGCCATAATTCACCCCTCCACTTT,CASSPRHNSPLHF
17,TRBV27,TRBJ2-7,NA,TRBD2,TGTGCCAGCAGTTTATCGGACCTTAGCGGGAGACCAGGCGAGCAGTACTTC,CASSLSDLSGRPGEQYF
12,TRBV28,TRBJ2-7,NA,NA,TGTGCCAGCAGTTTGGACAGCTACGAGCAGTACTTC,CASSLDSYEQYF
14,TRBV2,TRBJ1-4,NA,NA,TGTGCCAGCAGCGCGAATATCGTCGTTGAAAAACTGTTTTTT,CASSANIVVEKLFF
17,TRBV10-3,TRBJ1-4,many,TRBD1,TGTGCCATCAGTGAGTCGGGGACAGCATTCGGGGGTGAAAAACTGTTTTTT,CAISESGTAFGGEKLFF
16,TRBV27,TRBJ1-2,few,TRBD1,TGTGCCAGCAGTGAAGCGGGGACAGGCGATATCTATGGCTACACCTTC,CASSEAGTGDIYGYTF
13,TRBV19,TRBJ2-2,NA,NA,TGTGCCAGTAGCGGGTGGAACACCGGGGAGCTGTTTTTT,CASSGWNTGELFF
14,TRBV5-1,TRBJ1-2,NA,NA,TGCGCCAGCAGCTCTACCACAGGGAACTATGGCTACACCTTC,CASSSTTGNYGYTF
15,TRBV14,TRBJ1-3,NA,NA,TGTGCCAGCAGCCAAGGCATGCACTCTGGAAACACCATATATTTT,CASSQGMHSGNTIYF
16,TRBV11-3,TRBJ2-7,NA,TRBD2,TGTGCCAGCAGCCTCATTACTAGCGCCAACTCCTACGAGCAGTACTTC,CASSLITSANSYEQYF
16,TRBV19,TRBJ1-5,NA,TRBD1,TGTGCCAGTAGTACGGAGACAGGGGGTCTAGATCAGCCCCAGCATTTT,CASSTETGGLDQPQHF
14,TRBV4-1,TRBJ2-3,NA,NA,TGCGCCAGCAGCCAAGGACCAAGCGGGGATACGCAGTATTTT,CASSQGPSGDTQYF
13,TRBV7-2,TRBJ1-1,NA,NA,TGTGCCAGCAGCTTTGGGGACGGTAGGGTAGCTTTCTTT,CASSFGDGRVAFF
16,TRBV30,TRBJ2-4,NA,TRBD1,TGTGCCTGGAGTGTACAGACAGGGTTTACCAAAAACATTCAGTACTTC,CAWSVQTGFTKNIQYF
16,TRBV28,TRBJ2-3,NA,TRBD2,TGTGCCAGCAGTTTCCCTAGCGGGAGTAGCACAGATACGCAGTATTTT,CASSFPSGSSTDTQYF
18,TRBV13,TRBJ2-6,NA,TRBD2,TGTGCCAGCGCTATGATAGCGGGGATGAACTCTGGGGCCAACGTCCTGACTTTC,CASAMIAGMNSGANVLTF
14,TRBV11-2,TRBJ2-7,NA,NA,TGTGCCAGCAGCTTAGAGGTGGGGAACTACGAGCAGTACTTC,CASSLEVGNYEQYF
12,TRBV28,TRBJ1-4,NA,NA,TGTGCCAGCAGTGGAGGGGAGGAAAAACTGTTTTTT,CASSGGEEKLFF
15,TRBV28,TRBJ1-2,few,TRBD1,TGTGCCAGCAGCATTCATTTCGGGACAGCGAGGGGCTACACCTTC,CASSIHFGTARGYTF
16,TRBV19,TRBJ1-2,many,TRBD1,TGTGCCAGTAGCCAACAGGGGTCCTGGGGGGCCTATGGCTACACCTTC,CASSQQGSWGAYGYTF
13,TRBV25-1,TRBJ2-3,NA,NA,TGTGCCAGCGGCCGGGACAGCACAGATACGCAGTATTTT,CASGRDSTDTQYF
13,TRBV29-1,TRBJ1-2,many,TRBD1,TGCAGCGGGGGGACAGGGGATTCCTATGGCTACACCTTC,CSGGTGDSYGYTF
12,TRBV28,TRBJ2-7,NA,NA,TGTGCCACCAGGGGACTGAACTACGAGCAGTACTTC,CATRGLNYEQYF
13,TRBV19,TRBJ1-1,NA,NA,TGTGCCAGTAGGCAAACAACGAACACTGAAGCTTTCTTT,CASRQTTNTEAFF